This T cell receptor (beta chain) was found in a study of PD-1 blockade in classical Hodgkin lymphoma. Trimming pared 9 bases from V and 0 bases from J, leaving 9 bases between. The CDR3 covers 13 residues. Germline V gives CDR1 LNHDA, CDR2 SQIVND (reference sequence). Each patient relapsed following autologous stem cell transplantation, and prior brentuximab vedotin exposure differed. Classifying best responses yielded complete response, partial response or progressive disease. Clones were read by immunoSEQ multiplex PCR, and TCRdb kept only the in-frame ones, dropping some. The sample lists roughly 47,000 clones, roughly 80% occurring once.

This rearrangement joins TRBV19 to TRBJ2-4, with D unresolved. The TCR comes from a human donor with classical Hodgkin lymphoma. The sequenced sample was peripheral blood mononuclear cells (PBMCs), obtained before the second cycle of nivolumab. This CDR3 reads CASHSLAKNIQYF. The CDR3 DNA follows: TGTGCCAGCCATTCGCTAGCCAAAAACATTCAGTACTTC. The whole variable domain, filled in from reference TRBV19 and TRBJ2-4, reads DGGITQSPKYLFRKEGQNVTLSCEQNLNHDAMYWYRQDPGQGLRLIYYSQIVNDFQKGDIAEGYSVSREKKESFPLTVTSAQKNPTAFYLCASHSLAKNIQYFGAGTRLSVL.